Each of the 3 T cell receptor beta chains below was sequenced from the same sample in a study of cytomegalovirus exposure and HLA in healthy donors. Primers included in the PCR were 60 Vbeta and 13 Jbeta primers. Generated by immunoSEQ multiplex PCR, the TCRdb table keeps only in-frame clones and is missing some. Seen here are about 150,000 clones, about 81% observed once, and the top ten hold 7%. The sample consisted of PBMCs. All receptors come from a man aged 25 to 45 in good health and CMV-seronegative.

The chain links TRBV29-1 to TRBJ1-1; tentative D call: TRBD1 (5 bases). CDR3 length: 11 amino acids. The ends were cut back, 8 bases at V and 6 bases at J, with 13 bases in the middle. Germline V gene data show CDR1 as SQVTM and CDR2 as ANQGSEA. This CDR3 is CSFQGYAEAFF. The CDR3 bases are TGCAGCTTTCAGGGATATGCTGAAGCTTTCTTT.

The chain is built from TRBV6-6 and TRBJ2-7; 9 bases agree with TRBD1. This CDR3 comprises 14 residues. The germline V gene encodes CDR1 MNHNY and CDR2 SVGAGI (reference sequence). V lost 4 bases to trimming and J lost 3 bases; unmatched junction nucleotides: 4. This CDR3 reads CASSFGTGSYEQYF. In nucleotides, the CDR3 is TGTGCCAGCAGTTTCGGGACAGGGAGCTACGAGCAGTACTTC.

V and J are TRBV7-3 and TRBJ2-1; the D gene is possibly TRBD2 (5 bases). The CDR3 has 16 residues. Trimming took 1 base from V and 2 from J, leaving 12 bases between them. Germline CDR1 is SGHTA and CDR2 is FQGTGA. CDR3 in amino acids: CASSLSRLAPYNEQFF. The CDR3 DNA follows: TGTGCCAGCAGCTTAAGTCGGTTAGCGCCCTACAATGAGCAGTTCTTC.